This note documents a single T cell receptor (beta chain) sequence. Antigen specificity is unknown. This sample was taken from a study of cytomegalovirus exposure and HLA in healthy donors. Study-level information: HLA-typed donors were the source of approximately 80 million unique TCRs, which an early data release held. Findings of the study overall: Analyzed later, association rates of TCRs varied across HLA loci, with DRB1 most and HLA-C fewest. Reports indicate that TCR beta sequences accurately predicted the HLA-A and HLA-B alleles of most subjects.

CDR1 is SGDLS and CDR2 is YYNGEE in the germline V gene. The length of the CDR3 is 17 residues. Trimming cost V 5 bases and J 0 bases, with 20 bases left between them. The PCR contained 60 Vbeta and 13 Jbeta primers. Some clones are missing from TCRdb's copy, which holds only in-frame ones; the method was immunoSEQ multiplex PCR. The table lists over 150,000 clones, roughly 78% of them singletons, with about 13% in the top ten. Among the donors, all were healthy bone marrow donors. The rearrangement joins TRBV9 to TRBJ1-1; D might be TRBD1 (6 bases). The TCR originated in a woman in her forties or fifties in good health and CMV-seropositive. Sequencing was done on a sample of PBMCs. CDR3 coding DNA: TGTGCCAGCAGTAGAGGACAGTCTCTCGCCATGAACACTGAAGCTTTCTTT. Amino acid sequence: CASSRGQSLAMNTEAFF.